The 30 T cell receptor beta chains listed next were all sequenced from one sample in a study of T cells in Graves' hyperthyroidism and ophthalmopathy. The source material, RNA transcripts, was used to amplify TCR beta CDR3 regions. A first-round RT-PCR of the TCR CDR3 used the HTBI primer set. From the multiplex PCR reads, TCRdb called clonotypes with MiXCR, one entry per CDR3 protein. The sample lists hundreds of thousands of distinct CDR3 sequences; just under 45% were seen once. The specimen was peripheral blood or thyroid tissue (not recorded which). The receptors were gathered from an adult man with Graves' disease, either hyperthyroidism or ophthalmopathy (not recorded which).

In its sample, this clonotype was seen a few times. This chain links TRBV7-9 with TRBJ1-6, with 7 bases lining up with TRBD1. Germline CDR1 SEHNR, CDR2 FQNEAQ (reference sequence). With 11 bases clipped from V and 8 bases from J, the junction kept 18 bases outside the gene matches. The CDR3 is 16 amino acids. The CDR3 protein is CAWSVGQTQNYSPLHF. The CDR3 nucleotides are TGTGCCTGGAGTGTGGGACAGACCCAGAACTATTCACCCCTCCACTTT.

Here the CDR3 DNA reads TGTGCCACCAGCAGAGGGGGACAGGGTGAAAGGGAGACCCAGTACTTC. Its translation is CATSRGGQGERETQYF. This rearrangement joins TRBV15 to TRBJ2-5; TRBD1 aligns across 9 bases. With V trimmed by 1 base and J by 5 bases, 8 bases remained unmatched. The CDR3 spans 16 residues. CDR1 is LNHNV and CDR2 is YYDKDF in the germline V gene (reference sequence).

This clonotype came up a few times. The chain links TRBV7-9 to TRBJ1-3; D unresolved. The CDR3 has 15 residues. CDR1 and CDR2 (germline): SEHNR, FQNEAQ (reference sequence). Trimming cost V 4 bases and J 1 base, with 11 bases left between them. DNA for the CDR3: TGTGCCAGCAGCTCGAAACCGGCATCTGGAAACACCATATATTTT. Amino acids: CASSSKPASGNTIYF.

The V call is TRBV24-1, the J call TRBJ2-2, with 7 nucleotides matching TRBD1. Germline CDR1 reads KGHDR; CDR2 reads SFDVKD. Losses at the gene ends were 4 bases for V and 7 bases for J; bases not matched to a gene: 5. This CDR3 contains 14 residues. The CDR3 nucleotides read TGTGCCACCAGTGAAAACAGGGACAGCGGGGAGCTGTTTTTT. The encoded protein is CATSENRDSGELFF.

V gene TRBV20-1 combines with J gene TRBJ1-1, with a possible D match to TRBD1 (5 bases). V shed 5 bases and J shed 4 bases, with 11 bases lying between them. Germline CDR1 and CDR2: DFQATT and SNEGSKA (reference sequence). This CDR3 is 12 amino acids long. CDR3 nucleotides: TGCAGTGCTTTGGCAGGGAGCACTGAAGCTTTCTTT. It yields the protein CSALAGSTEAFF.

This clonotype has a handful of counts. The rearrangement uses TRBV20-1 and TRBJ2-7; 8 bases line up with TRBD1. Losses at the gene ends were 4 bases for V and 2 bases for J; bases not matched to a gene: 7. CDR3 length equals 14 residues. Germline V CDR1 and CDR2: DFQATT, SNEGSKA (reference sequence). The CDR3 protein is CSATGQGSTYEQYF. CDR3 nucleotides: TGCAGTGCTACCGGACAGGGATCCACCTACGAGCAGTACTTC.

The sample holds a few counts of this clonotype. As DNA, the CDR3 is TGCAGCGTTGAAGATTTAGGCGCTCCTAACTATGGCTACACCTTC. Its translation is CSVEDLGAPNYGYTF. V is TRBV29-1 and J is TRBJ1-2; D remains unclear. The germline V gene encodes CDR1 SQVTM and CDR2 ANQGSEA. The CDR3 extends over 15 amino acids. V lost 0 bases, J lost 0 bases, and 11 bases lay in between.

This clonotype has only one observation. A much larger clone is a single base away; this may be a read error. V gene TRBV2 combines with J gene TRBJ1-6; D is unresolved. From germline, CDR1 is SNHLY and CDR2 FYNNEI. There are 15 residues in the CDR3. CDR3 amino acids: CANSEWVSYNSPLHF. CDR3 coding DNA: TGTGCCAACAGTGAATGGGTCTCCTATAATTCACCCCTCCACTTT.

This clonotype occurred many times. J is TRBJ2-7 and V is TRBV2; 11 positions match TRBD1. Germline assignment: CDR1 SNHLY and CDR2 FYNNEI. This CDR3 comprises 14 residues. V dropped 4 bases and J dropped 6; count of bases not matched to a gene: 5. The CDR3 DNA sequence: TGTGCCAGCAGTGTTGGCGGGACAGGGGGCGAGCAGTACTTC. It yields the protein CASSVGGTGGEQYF.

The chain employs TRBV20-1 and TRBJ1-2; D uncertain. The CDR3 loop spans 15 amino acids. The germline V gene has CDR1 DFQATT and CDR2 SNEGSKA (reference sequence). Trimming cost V 2 bases and J 0 bases, with 13 bases left between them. CDR3 sequence: CSARFLAATNYGYTF. The CDR3 DNA reads as TGCAGTGCTAGATTCCTCGCAGCTACTAACTATGGCTACACCTTC.

J is TRBJ1-1 and V is TRBV10-3, with D possibly TRBD1 on 5 matching bases. V was clipped by 6 bases and J by 5 bases, with 22 bases between them. CDR3 length equals 16 residues. The germline V gene has CDR1 ENHRY and CDR2 SYGVKD. CDR3 protein: CAIRDPEGGEGTEAFF. CDR3 DNA: TGTGCCATCAGGGATCCCGAGGGAGGGGAAGGAACTGAAGCTTTCTTT.

This clonotype came up a few times. V gene TRBV7-2 combines with J gene TRBJ1-4, with a weak D call TRBD1 (5 bases). Looked up from germline, CDR1 is SGHTA and CDR2 is FQGNSA. The CDR3 contains 16 residues. V lost 0 bases and J lost 5, with 13 bases in between. The CDR3 DNA sequence: TGTGCCAGCAGCTTAGCTCTTCAGGGTACGAATGAAAAACTGTTTTTT. The encoded protein is CASSLALQGTNEKLFF.

For this clonotype: This could be a read error, since a much larger clone is one nucleotide away. CDR3 in DNA: TGCAGCGTTGCGGATATGTTCGACAAGCAGTACTTC. It yields the protein CSVADMFDKQYF. The rearrangement uses TRBV29-1 and TRBJ2-7, with D unresolved. Germline assignment: CDR1 SQVTM and CDR2 ANQGSEA. The CDR3 runs 12 residues. With 4 bases removed from V and 8 bases from J, the gap between germline ends came to 15 bases.

For this clonotype: A junction boundary mismatches the germline segment, possibly from a read error. The DNA of the CDR3 is TGTGCCGGCAGCCCGCAGACAGGTCAGAACACTGAAGCTTTCTTT. It yields the protein CAGSPQTGQNTEAFF. The V gene is TRBV7-3, the J gene TRBJ1-1, with a possible D match to TRBD1 (6 bases). CDR1 SGHTA and CDR2 FQGTGA come from the germline V gene. The CDR3 consists of 15 residues.

This clonotype was recorded at least ten times. This chain links TRBV12-3 or TRBV12-4 with TRBJ1-1; no clear D gene. The germline V and J ends were trimmed by 6 bases and 1 base, with 6 bases remaining between them. The length of the CDR3 is 12 residues. CDR3 amino acids: CASSQRNTEAFF. In DNA, the CDR3 is TGTGCCAGCAGCCAACGGAACACTGAAGCTTTCTTT.

This clonotype was detected only a few times. V is TRBV5-1 and J is TRBJ1-1, with 7 nucleotides matching TRBD1. The CDR3 covers 17 residues. V lost 5 bases and J lost 0; bases outside the gene matches: 13. CDR1 is SGHRS and CDR2 is YFSETQ in the germline V gene. CDR3 protein: CASRHLTGLDMNTEAFF. DNA of the CDR3: TGCGCCAGCAGGCATTTGACAGGGCTCGACATGAACACTGAAGCTTTCTTT.

This clonotype was observed a few times. This chain uses TRBV19 with TRBJ1-5, with 7 bases lining up with TRBD1. Trimming cost V 3 bases and J 2 bases; bases outside gene matches: 4. The CDR3 loop spans 15 amino acids. CDR1 is LNHDA, CDR2 SQIVND, per germline (reference sequence). CDR3 residues: CASSMSTGGNQPQHF. Here the CDR3 DNA reads TGTGCCAGTAGTATGTCAACAGGGGGCAATCAGCCCCAGCATTTT.

This chain connects TRBV29-1 to TRBJ2-7; 9 bases line up with TRBD1. The germline CDR1 and CDR2 sequences are SQVTM and ANQGSEA. V lost 8 bases to trimming and J lost 0 bases; unmatched junction nucleotides: 8. The CDR3 loop spans 14 amino acids. The DNA of the CDR3 is TGCAGCCCAAGAGGACAGGGGAGCTCCTACGAGCAGTACTTC. Translating it yields CSPRGQGSSYEQYF.

The rearrangement joins TRBV4-1 to TRBJ1-1, with D perhaps matching TRBD1 (5 bases). CDR1 is MGHRA, CDR2 YSYEKL, per germline. Trimming cost V 4 bases and J 4 bases, with 13 bases left between them. There are 14 residues in the CDR3. In nucleotides, the CDR3 is TGCGCCAGCAGCCTGGACACGCGGGGCACTGAAGCTTTCTTT. It codes for CASSLDTRGTEAFF.

The V gene is TRBV19, the J gene TRBJ1-1; TRBD1 might be the D (5 bases). Germline CDR1 and CDR2: LNHDA and SQIVND (reference sequence). This CDR3 is built from 12 residues. CDR3 nucleotides: TGTGCTGGAACGACAGTCGGGACTGAAGCTTTCTTT. Translated, it gives CAGTTVGTEAFF.

The chain couples TRBV7-2 to TRBJ2-5, with D maybe TRBD1 (6 bases). V lost 3 bases, J lost 0 bases, and 8 bases lay in between. The CDR3 length is 14 residues. Germline V lookup: CDR1 SGHTA, CDR2 FQGNSA. DNA of the CDR3: TGTGCCAGCAGCTTCTCAGGGGACCAAGAGACCCAGTACTTC. As protein: CASSFSGDQETQYF. The whole variable domain, remainder taken from reference TRBV7-2 and TRBJ2-5, is GAGVSQSPSNKVTEKGKDVELRCDPISGHTALYWYRQSLGQGLEFLIYFQGNSAPDKSGLPSDRFSAERTGGSVSTLTIQRTQQEDSAVYLCASSFSGDQETQYFGPGTRLLVL.

The chain recombines TRBV20-1 with TRBJ2-3; D ambiguous. Looked up from germline, CDR1 is DFQATT and CDR2 is SNEGSKA (reference sequence). V was shortened by 0 bases and J by 2 bases, with 12 bases between the two germline ends. The length of the CDR3 is 15 residues. The CDR3 coding sequence is TGCAGTGCTAGAGATCCAACCTCCCCCACAGATACGCAGTATTTT. Translated, it gives CSARDPTSPTDTQYF.

This clonotype was detected only once. At one boundary the junction diverges from the germline segment, which might be a read error. The chain has TRBV7-3 and TRBJ1-5; TRBD1 agrees at 8 bases. The CDR3 totals 17 residues. Per the germline V gene, CDR1 is SGHTA and CDR2 is FQGTGA. The CDR3 reads CASSHGTGDYSNQPQHF. The CDR3 coding sequence is TGCGCCAGCAGCCACGGGACAGGCGATTATAGCAATCAGCCCCAGCATTTT.

The chain recombines TRBV29-1 with TRBJ2-2; 11 bases fit TRBD2. Germline CDR1 and CDR2: SQVTM and ANQGSEA. This CDR3 has 14 amino acids. Germline trimming cut 2 bases from V and 5 bases from J; bases unmatched to any gene: 1. The CDR3 DNA follows: TGCAGCGTTGAATCTAGCGGGGGGACCGGGGAGCTGTTTTTT. Its translation: CSVESSGGTGELFF.

The chain combines TRBV24-1 with TRBJ2-6; D uncertain. CDR3 length equals 16 residues. CDR1 KGHDR and CDR2 SFDVKD come from the germline V gene. V shed 0 bases and J shed 2 bases, with 7 bases lying between them. In nucleotides, the CDR3 is TGTGCCACCAGTGATTTGCACCCACCTGGGGCCAACGTCCTGACTTTC. This encodes CATSDLHPPGANVLTF.

The chain links TRBV9 to TRBJ2-2; possible D gene TRBD2, 5 bases. The V end lost 3 bases, the J end lost 4 bases, and 22 bases lay between the germline ends. Germline V lookup: CDR1 SGDLS, CDR2 YYNGEE. This CDR3 is built from 18 residues. CDR3 region: CASSGAESGPSPTGELFF. CDR3 nucleotide sequence: TGTGCCAGCAGCGGGGCGGAGAGCGGACCGTCCCCCACCGGGGAGCTGTTTTTT.

About this clonotype itself: Given a much more abundant clone one base away, this may be a read error. V usage is TRBV10-3 and J usage is TRBJ1-2, with D possibly matching TRBD1 (6 bases). The CDR3 has 14 amino acids. Germline CDR1 ENHRY, CDR2 SYGVKD. Trimming cost V 4 bases and J 12 bases, with 21 bases left between them. Written as DNA, the CDR3 is TGTGCCATCAGTGGGTCGGGACACGGGGTTGGAGACACCTTC. Translating gives CAISGSGHGVGDTF.

This clonotype was detected ten times or more. The rearrangement links TRBV2 to TRBJ1-2, with 7 bases lining up with TRBD1. The CDR3 totals 13 residues. In germline, CDR1 is SNHLY, CDR2 FYNNEI. The trim removed 5 bases at V and 8 bases at J, leaving 8 bases unmatched. CDR3 nucleotide sequence: TGTGCCAGCAGTCAAACAGGGGAAGGAGGCTACACCTTC. It encodes CASSQTGEGGYTF.

The chain couples TRBV5-1 to TRBJ1-1, with TRBD1 identical over 8 bases. Germline V CDR1 and CDR2: SGHRS, YFSETQ. The CDR3 sequence is 13 residues long. J gave up 5 bases and V 4 bases, and 4 bases lay outside the gene matches. In nucleotides, the CDR3 is TGCGCCAGCAGCCCCCGGACAGGGACTGAAGCTTTCTTT. It translates to CASSPRTGTEAFF. Filled out from reference TRBV5-1 and TRBJ1-1, the complete variable domain reads KAGVTQTPRYLIKTRGQQVTLSCSPISGHRSVSWYQQTPGQGLQFLFEYFSETQRNKGNFPGRFSGRQFSNSRSEMNVSTLELGDSALYLCASSPRTGTEAFFGQGTRLTVV.

Regarding this clonotype: Sequence at one end of the junction differs from germline and may be a read error. The rearrangement joins TRBV29-1 to TRBJ1-1; perhaps TRBD1 as D (6 bases). CDR3 length: 10 residues. The germline CDR1 and CDR2 sequences are SQVTM and ANQGSEA. The CDR3 spells CGVSRGEAFF. For the CDR3, the DNA is TGCGGCGTTAGCAGGGGTGAAGCTTTCTTT.